The T cell receptor (beta chain) described here comes from a study of T cells in Graves' hyperthyroidism and ophthalmopathy. Overall study context: Peripheral blood samples were taken at initial diagnosis, prior to any treatment.

V was pared by 2 bases and J by 6 bases, with 10 bases between. The CDR3 covers 13 residues. Blood from later-ophthalmopathy patients was taken at first hyperthyroidism diagnosis. Findings and limits, study-wide: The model anticipated ophthalmopathy a median around six months pre-onset.

This clonotype appeared many times. Its target is not known. RNA transcripts were the template for amplifying TCR beta CDR3 regions. An initial round of RT-PCR targeting the TCR CDR3 relied on the HTBI primer set. Each CDR3 protein gets one entry after TCRdb re-called the multiplex PCR reads with MiXCR. This repertoire shows under 400,000 distinct CDR3 sequences, 15% to 19% found once; its top ten account for about 30%. The receptor's source is a woman under 30 with Graves' hyperthyroidism that later progressed to Graves' ophthalmopathy. The sample was blood. The rearrangement joins TRBV12-3 or TRBV12-4 to TRBJ1-2; no definite D call. The CDR3 here is CASSLTTRNGYTF. Here the CDR3 DNA reads TGTGCCAGCAGTTTAACGACTAGGAATGGCTACACCTTC.